Listed here are 7 T cell receptor beta chains from one sample, sequenced in a study of T cell responses to AZD1222 COVID-19 vaccine. Assay used: immunoSEQ multiplex PCR; TCRdb lists only in-frame clones, some missing. Of about 160,000 clones listed, about 91% are singletons. The sample was peripheral blood, taken on day 0 of MenACWY control vaccination. These receptors originate from an adult in good health.

This clone came up a few times. This rearrangement joins TRBV7-2 to TRBJ1-2; 10 bases fit TRBD1. Germline loops: CDR1 SGHTA, CDR2 FQGNSA. J gave up 5 bases and V 5 bases, and 8 bases lay outside the gene matches. The CDR3 length is 15 residues. CDR3 residues: CASSRGQGPGYGYTF. The CDR3 coding sequence is TGTGCCAGCAGCCGGGGACAGGGGCCTGGGTATGGCTACACCTTC.

V and J are TRBV19 and TRBJ2-1, with a possible D match to TRBD1 (5 bases). The CDR3 contains 14 residues. Germline assignment: CDR1 LNHDA and CDR2 SQIVND (reference sequence). Trimming cost V 4 bases and J 7 bases, with 14 bases left between them. CDR3 sequence: CASSTYRIGNEQFF. The DNA for the CDR3 is TGTGCCAGTAGTACGTACAGGATTGGTAATGAGCAGTTCTTC.

The chain recombines TRBV7-3 with TRBJ1-1; TRBD1 matches at 10 bases. This CDR3 has 14 residues. Germline assignment: CDR1 SGHTA and CDR2 FQGTGA. The junction had 4 bases not matched to a gene; V was cut back by 5 bases and J by 4 bases. In DNA form, the CDR3 reads TGTGCCAGCAGCCGTAGGGACAGGGGCACTGAAGCTTTCTTT. Translated: CASSRRDRGTEAFF.

The chain combines TRBV6-1 with TRBJ2-5, with a tentative D call TRBD1 (5 bases). The CDR3 has 16 amino acids. V dropped 2 bases and J dropped 5 bases, with 18 bases sitting between them. Per germline, CDR1 MNHNS and CDR2 SASEGT. The CDR3: CASSEPGHTSRETQYF. The CDR3 DNA reads TGTGCCAGCAGTGAACCAGGACATACCTCGCGGGAGACCCAGTACTTC.

The chain combines TRBV6-5 with TRBJ1-1; 9 bases agree with TRBD1. The germline V gene encodes CDR1 MNHEY and CDR2 SVGAGI. J gave up 1 base and V 6 bases, and 3 bases lay outside the gene matches. The CDR3 is 14 residues long. CDR3 protein: CASRRDRENTEAFF. CDR3 nucleotide sequence: TGTGCCAGCAGACGGGACAGGGAGAACACTGAAGCTTTCTTT.

This sequence joins TRBV14 and TRBJ2-7; TRBD2 is a possible D gene (5 bases). V was clipped by 0 bases and J by 4 bases, with 10 bases between them. Germline CDR1 SGHDN, CDR2 FVKESK. This CDR3 spans 14 amino acids. The DNA of the CDR3 is TGTGCCAGCAGCCAAGAGAGGGTCAGATACGAGCAGTACTTC. Its translation: CASSQERVRYEQYF.

The chain couples TRBV2 to TRBJ2-1, with D possibly matching TRBD2 (6 bases). With 6 bases removed from V and 3 bases from J, the gap between germline ends came to 15 bases. The CDR3 extends over 15 amino acids. Germline assignment: CDR1 SNHLY and CDR2 FYNNEI. The CDR3 DNA reads as TGTGCCAGCAGCCGGGCGGGGATAATCTACAATGAGCAGTTCTTC. Translated: CASSRAGIIYNEQFF.